Below are 30 T cell receptor beta chains sequenced from a single sample in a study of blood T cells in healthy people across ages. Through a sample-barcoded 5' primer and a J-beta primer mix, a second PCR was run for roughly 6 to 12 cycles. One entry per CDR3 protein, called by TCRdb with MiXCR from the 5' RACE reads. The table shows some 1,000,000 distinct CDR3 sequences, with almost 25% occurring only once. These same records also appear under a second study, on T cells of mothers and their children.

The sample consisted of blood. The receptor set was obtained from a girl aged 2-10 years in good health.

This clonotype was seen only a few times. V usage is TRBV12-3 or TRBV12-4 and J usage is TRBJ1-2; TRBD1 matches 8 bases. The ends lost 4 bases at V and 7 bases at J; junction bases unmatched: 17. The CDR3 runs to 17 residues. The CDR3 loop is CASSSNPSRGRGRGYTF. The CDR3 DNA follows: TGTGCCAGCAGTTCAAACCCCTCCAGGGGGCGCGGACGTGGCTACACCTTC.

This clonotype was seen a few times. V gene TRBV28 combines with J gene TRBJ2-5; 7 bases are shared with TRBD2. The DNA matches TRBJ2-7 better at its end, which makes the J call doubtful. Germline V gene sequence: CDR1 MDHEN, CDR2 SYDVKM. The CDR3 runs to 15 residues. The CDR3 is CASSFGRVEGYEQYF. The DNA for the CDR3 is TGTGCCAGCAGTTTTGGGAGGGTGGAGGGCTACGAGCAGTACTTC.

J is TRBJ2-5 and V is TRBV20-1; 7 bases align to TRBD2. The CDR3 is made up of 15 amino acids. V lost 3 bases and J lost 4; bases outside the gene matches: 11. Germline V gene sequence: CDR1 DFQATT, CDR2 SNEGSKA (reference sequence). CDR3 region: CSASRLAQVGETQYF. DNA for the CDR3: TGCAGTGCTAGTAGACTAGCCCAAGTTGGAGAGACCCAGTACTTC.

The genes are TRBV20-1 and TRBJ1-6, with D hard to call. Germline loops: CDR1 DFQATT, CDR2 SNEGSKA (reference sequence). The CDR3 contains 13 residues. Trimming took 6 bases from V and 8 from J, leaving 14 bases between them. The CDR3 coding sequence is TGCAGTGCCACACGAGACCGCGATTCACCCCTCCACTTT. It encodes CSATRDRDSPLHF.

The chain is built from TRBV28 and TRBJ2-5; 10 bases are a match to TRBD2. This CDR3 region has 17 residues. CDR1 and CDR2 from the germline V gene are MDHEN and SYDVKM. Trimming cost V 5 bases and J 6 bases; bases outside gene matches: 15. The CDR3 DNA reads as TGTGCCAGCAGTGAATGGTGGGCTAGCGGGAGTAGTCAGACCCAGTACTTC. Amino acid sequence: CASSEWWASGSSQTQYF.

This clonotype was counted only a few times. This chain links TRBV24-1 with TRBJ2-3; TRBD1 matches 8 bases. There are 18 residues in the CDR3. The V gene end was trimmed by 5 bases and the J gene end by 5 bases; junction bases not matched to a gene: 17. Germline V gene data show CDR1 as KGHDR and CDR2 as SFDVKD. The CDR3 loop is CATSATNMGQATRDTQYF. CDR3 bases: TGTGCCACCAGTGCTACAAATATGGGACAGGCGACTAGAGATACGCAGTATTTT.

The sample holds many counts of this clonotype. V gene TRBV7-2 combines with J gene TRBJ1-5, with a weak D call TRBD1 (6 bases). The CDR3 has 14 amino acids. Trimming took off 3 bases at V and 2 bases at J, with 8 bases between the two ends. Germline CDR1 is SGHTA and CDR2 is FQGNSA. CDR3 sequence reads: CASSLAGGNQPQHF. The CDR3 bases are TGTGCCAGCAGCTTGGCAGGGGGCAATCAGCCCCAGCATTTT.

The chain combines TRBV11-2 with TRBJ2-5; D might be TRBD2 (6 bases). The CDR3 covers 16 residues. Between the trimmed V and J ends, which lost 5 bases and 0 bases, there was a span of 16 bases. Germline-derived CDR1 and CDR2 are SGHAT and FQNNGV. The CDR3 DNA reads as TGTGCCAGCAGCCCCCGATACCGGGACTACCAAGAGACCCAGTACTTC. Residues: CASSPRYRDYQETQYF.

This chain joins TRBV27 and TRBJ2-3, with D perhaps matching TRBD2 (6 bases). The CDR3 is made up of 17 amino acids. Per germline, CDR1 MNHEY and CDR2 SMNVEV (reference sequence). V lost 5 bases and J lost 2, with 20 bases in between. The CDR3, as DNA: TGTGCCAGCAGTCCCCTCGCGGATAGCGGCAACACAGATACGCAGTATTTT. It codes for CASSPLADSGNTDTQYF.

This clonotype was observed a few times. The CDR3 sequence: CASALTGAYEQYF. CDR3 DNA: TGTGCTAGTGCCTTGACAGGGGCCTACGAGCAGTACTTC. The rearrangement links TRBV12-5 to TRBJ2-7, with 8 positions matching TRBD1. Germline values: CDR1 LGHNT, CDR2 FRNRAP. The trim removed 7 bases at V and 2 bases at J, leaving 4 bases unmatched. The CDR3 runs to 13 residues.

This clonotype was observed a few times. The V and J genes are TRBV29-1 and TRBJ1-4; no clear D. CDR1 is SQVTM and CDR2 is ANQGSEA in the germline V gene. The ends were cut back, 5 bases at V and 3 bases at J, with 7 bases in the middle. This CDR3 is built from 12 residues. CDR3 residues: CSVKVANEKLFF. CDR3 sequence (DNA): TGCAGCGTTAAGGTTGCTAATGAAAAACTGTTTTTT.

This rearrangement joins TRBV28 to TRBJ1-2; the D gene is possibly TRBD1 (5 bases). The CDR3 length is 16 residues. The V end was cut by 6 bases, the J end by 3 bases, with 20 bases between. The V gene's germline CDR1 is MDHEN and CDR2 SYDVKM. This CDR3 is CASSQPTVGKDYGYTF. CDR3 coding DNA: TGTGCCAGCAGCCAACCGACAGTGGGAAAGGACTATGGCTACACCTTC.

The V and J genes are TRBV14 and TRBJ2-5, with D possibly TRBD1 on 6 matching bases. CDR3 length equals 16 residues. Trimming removed 4 bases from V and 2 bases from J, with 17 bases in between. The germline gives CDR1 SGHDN, CDR2 FVKESK. As DNA, the CDR3 is TGTGCCAGCAGCCTAAACCAGGGACATCCTCAAGAGACCCAGTACTTC. Translated, it gives CASSLNQGHPQETQYF.

There are a few counts of this clonotype. This chain joins TRBV18 and TRBJ2-5; D uncertain. The better agreement between TRBJ2-7 and the DNA end casts doubt on the J call. This CDR3 region has 14 residues. Germline V gives CDR1 KGHSH, CDR2 LQKENI. The CDR3 DNA is TGTGCCAGCTCACCACCGGGCGTCTCCTACGAGCAGTACTTC. This translates into CASSPPGVSYEQYF.

The chain couples TRBV7-2 to TRBJ2-7, with D possibly TRBD2 on 6 matching bases. Trimming took 11 bases from V and 2 from J, leaving 16 bases between them. The CDR3 totals 13 residues. Germline assignment: CDR1 SGHTA and CDR2 FQGNSA. CDR3 coding DNA: TGTGCCGTAACCGGGACTTCAACCTACGAGCAGTACTTC. Translation gives CAVTGTSTYEQYF.

The table lists this clonotype with a few counts. The rearrangement joins TRBV12-3 or TRBV12-4 to TRBJ2-5; D possibly corresponds to TRBD1 (6 bases). V was cut by 4 bases and J by 4 bases, with 13 bases left in between. The CDR3 sequence is 14 residues long. The chain's CDR3 is CASSYGGSAETQYF. The CDR3 region has the DNA TGTGCCAGCAGTTATGGGGGCTCGGCAGAGACCCAGTACTTC.

A few counts support this clonotype. V is TRBV14 and J is TRBJ2-1; TRBD2 might be the D (5 bases). The germline V and J ends were trimmed by 0 bases and 1 base, with 13 bases remaining between them. The V gene's germline CDR1 is SGHDN and CDR2 FVKESK. CDR3 length: 17 residues. CDR3 DNA sequence: TGTGCCAGCAGCCAAGACGGTGAGGGCCGTTCCTACAATGAGCAGTTCTTC. Its protein product is CASSQDGEGRSYNEQFF.

This chain joins TRBV28 and TRBJ1-4; D is possibly TRBD1 (5 bases). This CDR3 region has 16 residues. The V and J ends lost 8 bases and 8 bases respectively, with 24 bases between them. Germline loops: CDR1 MDHEN, CDR2 SYDVKM. CDR3 residues: CASLQHGGTESEKLFF. CDR3 DNA sequence: TGTGCCAGCCTGCAACATGGGGGGACGGAGTCGGAAAAACTGTTTTTT. The full variable domain, with the rest looked up from reference TRBV28 and TRBJ1-4, is DVKVTQSSRYLVKRTGEKVFLECVQDMDHENMFWYRQDPGLGLRLIYFSYDVKMKEKGDIPEGYSVSREKKERFSLILESASTNQTSMYLCASLQHGGTESEKLFFGSGTQLSVL.

In its sample, this clonotype was seen a few times. The rearrangement joins TRBV12-3 or TRBV12-4 to TRBJ1-1; perhaps TRBD1 as D (6 bases). CDR3 size: 19 residues. V shed 6 bases and J shed 0 bases, with 26 bases lying between them. The CDR3, as DNA: TGTGCCAGCAGCAACAGGGTACACCTAACAAACGGGGTGAACACTGAAGCTTTCTTT. The encoded protein is CASSNRVHLTNGVNTEAFF.

In its sample, this clonotype was seen a few times. CDR3: CASSYRFAGAGETQYF. DNA of the CDR3: TGTGCCAGCAGTTACCGATTTGCGGGGGCGGGGGAGACCCAGTACTTC. V usage is TRBV12-3 or TRBV12-4 and J usage is TRBJ2-5, with D possibly TRBD2 on 7 matching bases. CDR3 length: 16 residues. Deletions cut 4 bases from V and 5 bases from J, with 20 bases between.

The J gene is TRBJ2-2, the V gene TRBV2, with D uncertain. The CDR3 spans 12 residues. Trimming cost V 6 bases and J 5 bases, with 7 bases left between them. Germline assignment: CDR1 SNHLY and CDR2 FYNNEI. DNA for the CDR3: TGTGCCAGCAGGGTCAGTACCGGGGAGCTGTTTTTT. This codes for CASRVSTGELFF. The whole variable domain, filled in from reference TRBV2 and TRBJ2-2, reads EPEVTQTPSHQVTQMGQEVILRCVPISNHLYFYWYRQILGQKVEFLVSFYNNEISEKSEIFDDQFSVERPDGSNFTLKIRSTKLEDSAMYFCASRVSTGELFFGEGSRLTVL.

This clonotype was picked up a small number of times. The V and J genes are TRBV11-3 and TRBJ2-5, with a weak D call TRBD2 (7 bases). The DNA end is more similar to TRBJ2-1, so the J call may be wrong. Germline values: CDR1 SGHNT, CDR2 YENEEA. The CDR3 sequence is 15 residues long. CDR3 coding DNA: TGTGCCAGCAGCTTACAAGGGGGGGATGGTGATGAGCAGTTCTTC. Residues: CASSLQGGDGDEQFF.

As concerns this clonotype: Relative to the germline gene, one junction end is altered; a read error may explain this. This chain connects TRBV12-3 or TRBV12-4 to TRBJ1-1, with unresolved D. CDR3 length equals 9 residues. In DNA form, the CDR3 reads TGCGCCAGCAGTAGAAGGGCTTTCTTT. Its protein product is CASSRRAFF.

The rearrangement uses TRBV6-6 and TRBJ2-1; no clear D. Trimming pared 10 bases from V and 4 bases from J, leaving 14 bases between. From germline, CDR1 is MNHNY and CDR2 SVGAGI (reference sequence). The length of the CDR3 is 13 residues. The CDR3 DNA reads TGTGCCACCACACCTGGGGTTTACAATGAGCAGTTCTTC. It encodes CATTPGVYNEQFF.

The V and J genes are TRBV4-2 and TRBJ2-1, with TRBD2 identical over 9 bases. Looked up from germline, CDR1 is LGHNA and CDR2 is YNFKEQ. V lost 1 base, J lost 8 bases, and 6 bases stayed unmatched. There are 15 residues in the CDR3. The CDR3 region is CASSQAGGLAHEQFF. CDR3 DNA: TGTGCCAGCAGCCAAGCTGGGGGACTAGCCCATGAGCAGTTCTTC.

The V gene is TRBV20-1, the J gene TRBJ2-7; D not resolved. Germline CDR1 and CDR2: DFQATT and SNEGSKA (reference sequence). V gave up 4 bases and J gave up 3 bases, with 19 bases separating them. The CDR3 extends over 15 amino acids. The CDR3 protein is CSATATAQGGYEQYF. The DNA of the CDR3 is TGCAGTGCTACTGCTACAGCGCAAGGCGGCTACGAGCAGTACTTC.

The CDR3 region has the DNA TGCGCCAGCCGGGATCTGAAGGTGGGGCACGAGCAGTACTTC. Translated: CASRDLKVGHEQYF. The rearrangement links TRBV5-1 to TRBJ2-7; the D call may be TRBD1 or TRBD2 (5 bases each). CDR3 length: 14 residues. Germline V gives CDR1 SGHRS, CDR2 YFSETQ. Trimming removed 7 bases at V and 5 bases at J, with 19 bases between.

Comment on this clonotype: No conserved phenylalanine or tryptophan ends this CDR3, so it is likely a read error. CDR3 in DNA: TGTGCCATCAGTGAGTCTGACCTCTTCACAGATACGCAGTATCTT. It specifies CAISESDLFTDTQYL. The J gene is TRBJ2-3, the V gene TRBV10-3, with D unresolved. CDR3 length: 15 residues. With 0 bases removed from V and 2 bases from J, the gap between germline ends came to 9 bases. The germline CDR1 and CDR2 sequences are ENHRY and SYGVKD.

The rearrangement uses TRBV24-1 and TRBJ1-1; D is ambiguous. Germline V gene data show CDR1 as KGHDR and CDR2 as SFDVKD. V gave up 4 bases and J gave up 6 bases, with 17 bases separating them. This CDR3 comprises 15 residues. CDR3 bases: TGTGCCACCAGTGACCCCCGTAGGGTGGGAGCTGAAGCTTTCTTT. It yields the protein CATSDPRRVGAEAFF.

This clonotype was detected a few times. The chain combines TRBV29-1 with TRBJ2-6, with unresolved D. Germline CDR1 SQVTM, CDR2 ANQGSEA. V lost 6 bases, J lost 2 bases, and 17 bases lay in between. The CDR3 spans 16 residues. CDR3: CSVLGPYPPGANVLTF. In DNA, the CDR3 is TGCAGCGTCTTGGGTCCTTATCCCCCTGGGGCCAACGTCCTGACTTTC.